This TCR beta chain originates from a study of blood T cell repertoires in COVID-19. Study summary: Both acute and convalescent COVID-19 samples were obtained from the United States, Italy and Spain.

Trimming stripped 1 base from V and 7 bases from J, with 17 bases between. Germline CDR1 and CDR2: SGHTA and FQGNSA. The CDR3 is made up of 16 amino acids. Source study methods: Estimated nucleated cell counts came from reference gene primer amplification. Some clones are missing from TCRdb's copy, which holds only in-frame ones; the method was immunoSEQ multiplex PCR. V, J and clone size derive from that table, while D and trimming were established from the DNA sequence. Seen here are 210,000 or so clones, roughly 80% observed once, and the top ten hold roughly 4.9%. The V call is TRBV7-2, the J call TRBJ1-5; D perhaps matches TRBD1 (5 bases). The TCR comes from a human donor in a cohort sampled during active COVID-19. Sequencing was carried out using peripheral blood. The CDR3 DNA follows: TGTGCCAGCAGCTTAGGTCCTGCCAGGGTAAAGCAGCCCCAGCATTTT. Its protein is CASSLGPARVKQPQHF.